In this sample, the clone carrying this T cell receptor (beta chain) turned up a few times. No antigen is known for it. The data originate from a study of graft-versus-host responses after intestinal transplantation. This table comes from immunoSEQ multiplex PCR, and its TCRdb copy is limited to in-frame clones, with some not included. The sample includes about 50,000 clones, 92% seen only once; the top ten take 2% to 2.5%. CDR1 and CDR2 from the germline V gene are MRHNA and SNTAGT. Trimming took off 0 bases at V and 11 bases at J, with 2 bases between the two ends. The CDR3 totals 10 residues. This sequence was found in a human donor who was the organ donor for an intestinal transplant. The starting material was unstimulated CD4+ T cells sorted from spleen or lymph node cells, obtained before transplant. The chain links TRBV6-4 to TRBJ1-3; no definite D call. The CDR3 bases are TGTGCCAGCAGTGACTCGGCCATATATTTT. It yields the protein CASSDSAIYF.